Listed here are 7 T cell receptor beta chains from one sample, sequenced in a study of T cell responses to AZD1222 COVID-19 vaccine (dated by TCRdb to the early 2020s). What the time point label conveys for this sample: baseline before first vaccination. Preparation of the library involved the immunoSEQ multiplex PCR assay. What TCRdb holds here is the immuneACCESS table cut down to in-frame rearrangements. Part of the clones is not present; checked against another copy, under half of the missing clones reflect an unresolved V gene, and the others are unexplained. The sample table shows approximately 110,000 clones, and around 94% are seen once. The ten most abundant clones make up 2% to 2.5% of the sample. Sequencing was performed on peripheral blood, taken on day 0 of AZD1222 vaccination. The receptor source for this set is an adult in good health.

This clone occurred once. V usage is TRBV6-5 and J usage is TRBJ1-1; 9 bases agree with TRBD1. The germline CDR1 and CDR2 sequences are MNHEY and SVGAGI. The CDR3 is made up of 13 amino acids. With 2 bases clipped from V and 8 bases from J, the junction kept 3 bases outside the gene matches. Here the CDR3 DNA reads TGTGCCAGCAGTTACAATGACAGGGGGGAAGCTTTCTTT. Translation: CASSYNDRGEAFF.

This chain connects TRBV6-2 or TRBV6-3 to TRBJ1-4; 7 bases are a match to TRBD1. With V trimmed by 4 bases and J by 6 bases, 5 bases remained unmatched. This CDR3 is built from 14 residues. CDR1 MNHEY and CDR2 SVGEGT come from the germline V gene. In DNA form, the CDR3 reads TGTGCCAGCAGTTGGGGGACAGCTTATGAAAAACTGTTTTTT. This codes for CASSWGTAYEKLFF.

The CDR3 nucleotides are TGTGCCAGCAGTTTATCGAAGGCAGGGACCTATGGCTACACCTTC. Translated, it gives CASSLSKAGTYGYTF. The chain uses TRBV27 and TRBJ1-2, with D perhaps TRBD1 (5 bases). Germline V CDR1 and CDR2: MNHEY, SMNVEV (reference sequence). Trimming shortened V by 0 bases and J by 4 bases, and 12 bases separated the two germline ends. The CDR3 contains 15 residues.

This clone was found once. The genes are TRBV7-9 and TRBJ2-3, with D possibly being TRBD2 (6 bases). This CDR3 contains 15 residues. V lost 4 bases, J lost 0 bases, and 11 bases lay in between. CDR1 SEHNR and CDR2 FQNEAQ come from the germline V gene (reference sequence). The CDR3 sequence: CASSSDYLSTDTQYF. The CDR3 DNA follows: TGTGCCAGCAGCTCGGACTACCTTAGCACAGATACGCAGTATTTT.

The chain recombines TRBV6-1 with TRBJ1-2; D is uncertain. Germline V gene data show CDR1 as MNHNS and CDR2 as SASEGT. CDR3 size: 14 residues. Trimming removed 2 bases from V and 6 bases from J, with 13 bases in between. The DNA for the CDR3 is TGTGCCAGCAGTGAATTAGTAAAACGGGATGGCTACACCTTC. This encodes CASSELVKRDGYTF.

This chain connects TRBV19 to TRBJ1-5; D is undetermined. Germline V CDR1 and CDR2: LNHDA, SQIVND (reference sequence). V was pared by 3 bases and J by 7 bases, with 10 bases between. The CDR3 contains 13 residues. For the CDR3, the DNA is TGTGCCAGTAGTATCATACCAGGCCAGCCCCAGCATTTT. Its protein is CASSIIPGQPQHF.

The chain is built from TRBV7-3 and TRBJ2-5; 8 bases fit TRBD2. The V segment lost 1 base and the J segment 5 bases; nucleotides outside the gene matches: 9. The CDR3 extends over 16 amino acids. Germline V gives CDR1 SGHTA, CDR2 FQGTGA. The CDR3 bases are TGTGCCAGCAGCTTAAACTCCGGGGGGGTCGCGGAGACCCAGTACTTC. It specifies CASSLNSGGVAETQYF.